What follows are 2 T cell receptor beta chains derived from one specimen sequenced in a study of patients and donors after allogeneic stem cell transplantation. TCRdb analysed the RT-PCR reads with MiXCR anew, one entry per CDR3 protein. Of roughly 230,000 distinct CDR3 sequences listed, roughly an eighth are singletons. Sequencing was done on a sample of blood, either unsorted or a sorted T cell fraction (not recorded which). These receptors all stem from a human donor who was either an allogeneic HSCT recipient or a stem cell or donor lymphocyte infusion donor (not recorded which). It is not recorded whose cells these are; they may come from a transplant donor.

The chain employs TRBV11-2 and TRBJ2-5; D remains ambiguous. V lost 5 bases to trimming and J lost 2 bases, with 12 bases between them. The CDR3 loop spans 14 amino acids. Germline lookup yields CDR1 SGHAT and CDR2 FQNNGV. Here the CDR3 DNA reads TGTGCCAGCAGCCCGGTTATGGGACAAGAGACCCAGTACTTC. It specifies CASSPVMGQETQYF.

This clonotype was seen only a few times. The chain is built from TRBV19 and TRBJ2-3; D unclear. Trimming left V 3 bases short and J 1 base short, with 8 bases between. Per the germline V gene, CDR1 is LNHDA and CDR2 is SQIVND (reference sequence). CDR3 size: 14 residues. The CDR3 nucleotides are TGTGCCAGTAGTATTTCCTCCGGCACAGATACGCAGTATTTT. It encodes CASSISSGTDTQYF.